This T cell receptor (beta chain) was sequenced for a study of cytomegalovirus exposure and HLA in healthy donors. The PCR employed 60 Vbeta primers together with 13 Jbeta primers. Profiling relied on immunoSEQ multiplex PCR, and the TCRdb table lists in-frame clones only, not all of them. Among some 150,000 clones, roughly 73% were seen once, and the ten largest hold approximately 1.5%. Germline CDR1 reads WNHNN; CDR2 reads SYGVQD (reference sequence). The ends were cut back, 2 bases at V and 1 base at J, with 17 bases in the middle. The CDR3 is made up of 17 amino acids. The source is a female donor in good health and CMV-seronegative. The V and J genes are TRBV10-1 and TRBJ1-1; D remains unclear. The material sequenced was PBMCs. Written as DNA, the CDR3 is TGCGCCAGCAGTGAGGAGGGTGGAACTACGGGGAACACTGAAGCTTTCTTT. Translated: CASSEEGGTTGNTEAFF.